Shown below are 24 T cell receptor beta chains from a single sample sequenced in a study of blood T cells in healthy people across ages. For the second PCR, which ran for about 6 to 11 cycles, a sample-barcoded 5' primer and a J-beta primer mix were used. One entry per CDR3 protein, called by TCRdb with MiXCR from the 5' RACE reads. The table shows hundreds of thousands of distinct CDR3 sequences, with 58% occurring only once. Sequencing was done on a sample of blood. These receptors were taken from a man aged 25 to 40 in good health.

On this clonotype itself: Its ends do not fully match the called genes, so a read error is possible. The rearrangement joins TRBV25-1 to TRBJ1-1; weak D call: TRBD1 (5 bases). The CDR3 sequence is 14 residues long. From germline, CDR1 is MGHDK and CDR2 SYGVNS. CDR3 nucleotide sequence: TGTGCCAGCAGTGAGGGACGGATGAACACTGAGGCTTTCTTT. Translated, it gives CASSEGRMNTEAFF.

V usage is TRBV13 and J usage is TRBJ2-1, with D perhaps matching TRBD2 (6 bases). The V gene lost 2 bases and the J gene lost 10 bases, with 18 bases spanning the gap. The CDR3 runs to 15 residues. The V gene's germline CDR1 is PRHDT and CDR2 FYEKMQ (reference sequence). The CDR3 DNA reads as TGTGCCAGCAGCTTAAATGCAGGGCCAGGAGGGGAGCAGTTCTTC. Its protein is CASSLNAGPGGEQFF. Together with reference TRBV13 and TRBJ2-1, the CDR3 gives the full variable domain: AAGVIQSPRHLIKEKRETATLKCYPIPRHDTVYWYQQGPGQDPQFLISFYEKMQSDKGSIPDRFSAQQFSDYHSELNMSSLELGDSALYFCASSLNAGPGGEQFFGPGTRLTVL.

CDR3 in DNA: TGCACCTGGGGTGGGACTAGCGGAAGGAAGGGGCGTTACAATGAGCAGTTCTTC. Translated, it gives CTWGGTSGRKGRYNEQFF. The rearrangement links TRBV29-1 to TRBJ2-1, with TRBD2 identical over 11 bases. Germline CDR1 is SQVTM and CDR2 is ANQGSEA. The CDR3 sequence is 18 residues long.

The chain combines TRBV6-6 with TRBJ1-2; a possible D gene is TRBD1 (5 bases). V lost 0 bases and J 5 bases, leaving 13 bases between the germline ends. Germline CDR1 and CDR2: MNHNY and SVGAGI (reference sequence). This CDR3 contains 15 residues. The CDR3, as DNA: TGTGCCAGCAGTTACTCGGATCTCTGGGGGTATGGCTACACCTTC. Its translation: CASSYSDLWGYGYTF.

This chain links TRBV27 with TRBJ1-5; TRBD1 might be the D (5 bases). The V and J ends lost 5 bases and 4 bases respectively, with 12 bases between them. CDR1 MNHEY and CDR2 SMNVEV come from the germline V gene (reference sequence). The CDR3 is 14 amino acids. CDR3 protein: CASSRDSWNQPQHF. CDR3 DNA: TGTGCCAGCAGTCGCGACAGCTGGAATCAGCCCCAGCATTTT.

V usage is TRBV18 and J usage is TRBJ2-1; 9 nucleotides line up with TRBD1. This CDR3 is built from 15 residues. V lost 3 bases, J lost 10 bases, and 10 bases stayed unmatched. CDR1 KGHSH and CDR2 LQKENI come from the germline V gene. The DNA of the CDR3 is TGTGCCAGCTCACCCGGGACAGGGAGATATGGAGAGCAGTTCTTC. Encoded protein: CASSPGTGRYGEQFF.

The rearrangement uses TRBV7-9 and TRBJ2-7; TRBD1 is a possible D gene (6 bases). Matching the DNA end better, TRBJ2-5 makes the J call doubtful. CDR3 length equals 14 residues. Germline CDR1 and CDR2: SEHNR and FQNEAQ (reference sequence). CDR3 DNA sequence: TGTGCCAGCAGCTTACTAACAGGGAAAGAGACCCAGTACTTC. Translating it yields CASSLLTGKETQYF.

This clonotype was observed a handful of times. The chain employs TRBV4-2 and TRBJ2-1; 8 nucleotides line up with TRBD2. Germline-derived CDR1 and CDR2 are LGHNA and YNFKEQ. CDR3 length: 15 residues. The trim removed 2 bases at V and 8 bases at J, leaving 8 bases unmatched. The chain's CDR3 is CASSQRTSPGDEQFF. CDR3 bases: TGTGCCAGCAGCCAAAGGACTAGCCCAGGGGATGAGCAGTTCTTC.

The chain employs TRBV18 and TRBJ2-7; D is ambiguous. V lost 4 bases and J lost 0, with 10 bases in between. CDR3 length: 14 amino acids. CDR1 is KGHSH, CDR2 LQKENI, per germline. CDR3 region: CASSRAESSYEQYF. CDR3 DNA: TGTGCCAGCTCACGGGCAGAGAGCTCCTACGAGCAGTACTTC.

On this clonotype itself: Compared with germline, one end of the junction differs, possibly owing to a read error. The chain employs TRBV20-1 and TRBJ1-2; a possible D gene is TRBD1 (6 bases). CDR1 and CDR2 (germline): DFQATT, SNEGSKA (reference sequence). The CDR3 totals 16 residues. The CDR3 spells CSTRPTSSGGNYGYTF. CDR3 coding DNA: TGCAGTACTAGGCCCACTTCCAGTGGGGGCAACTATGGCTACACCTTC.

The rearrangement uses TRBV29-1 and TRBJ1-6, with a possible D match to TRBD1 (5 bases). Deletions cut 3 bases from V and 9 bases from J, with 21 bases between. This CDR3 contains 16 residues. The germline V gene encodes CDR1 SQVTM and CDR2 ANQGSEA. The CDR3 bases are TGCAGCGTTGACCCGGGGACGGCGTCGTCTGGTTCACCCCTCCACTTT. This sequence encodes CSVDPGTASSGSPLHF.

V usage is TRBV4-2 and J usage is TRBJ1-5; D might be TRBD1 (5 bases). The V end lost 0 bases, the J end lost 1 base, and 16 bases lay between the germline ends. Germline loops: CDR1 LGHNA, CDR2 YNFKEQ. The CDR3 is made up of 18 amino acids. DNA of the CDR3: TGTGCCAGCAGCCAAGAAAGTCTCGTCCAGGGCAGCAATCAGCCCCAGCATTTT. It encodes CASSQESLVQGSNQPQHF.

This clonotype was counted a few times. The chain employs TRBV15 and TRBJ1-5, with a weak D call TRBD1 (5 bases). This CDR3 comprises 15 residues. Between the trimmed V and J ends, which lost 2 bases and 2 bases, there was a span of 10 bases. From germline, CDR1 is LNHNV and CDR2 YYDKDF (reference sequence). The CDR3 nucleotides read TGTGCCACCAGCAGAACGCCGACAGGCAATCAGCCCCAGCATTTT. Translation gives CATSRTPTGNQPQHF.

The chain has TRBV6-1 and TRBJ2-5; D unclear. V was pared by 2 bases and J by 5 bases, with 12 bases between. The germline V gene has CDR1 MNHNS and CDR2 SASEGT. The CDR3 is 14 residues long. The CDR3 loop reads CASSEWAAQETQYF. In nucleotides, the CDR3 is TGTGCCAGCAGTGAATGGGCAGCTCAGGAGACCCAGTACTTC.

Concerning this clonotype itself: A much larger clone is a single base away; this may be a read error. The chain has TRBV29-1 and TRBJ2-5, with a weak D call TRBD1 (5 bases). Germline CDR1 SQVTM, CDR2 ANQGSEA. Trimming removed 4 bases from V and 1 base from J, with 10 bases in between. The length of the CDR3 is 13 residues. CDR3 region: CSVAGAVQETQYF. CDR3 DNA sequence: TGCAGCGTTGCTGGGGCAGTCCAAGAGACCCAGTACTTC.

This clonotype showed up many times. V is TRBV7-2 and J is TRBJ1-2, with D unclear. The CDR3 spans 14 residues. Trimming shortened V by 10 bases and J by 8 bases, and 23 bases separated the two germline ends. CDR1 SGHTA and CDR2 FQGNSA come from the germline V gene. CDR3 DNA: TGTGCCACCCCCCAGGATTCGTCCCTTGGGGGCTACACCTTC. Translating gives CATPQDSSLGGYTF.

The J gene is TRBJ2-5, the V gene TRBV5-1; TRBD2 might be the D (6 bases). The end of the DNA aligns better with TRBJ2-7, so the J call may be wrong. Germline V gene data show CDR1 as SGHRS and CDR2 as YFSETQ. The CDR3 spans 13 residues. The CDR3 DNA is TGCGCCAGCGCTGAAACGGGAGCCTACGAGCAGTACTTC. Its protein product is CASAETGAYEQYF.

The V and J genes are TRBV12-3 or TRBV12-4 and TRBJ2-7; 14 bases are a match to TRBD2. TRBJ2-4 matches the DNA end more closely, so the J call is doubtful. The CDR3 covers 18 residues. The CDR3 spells CASSYLSGTSGGPNIQYF. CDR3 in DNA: TGTGCCAGCAGTTATCTCTCCGGGACTAGCGGGGGACCAAACATTCAGTACTTC.

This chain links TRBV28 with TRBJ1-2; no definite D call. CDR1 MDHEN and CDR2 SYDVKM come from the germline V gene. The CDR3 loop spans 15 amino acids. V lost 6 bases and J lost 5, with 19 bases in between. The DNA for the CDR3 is TGTGCCAGCAGAGGGCCGGGTTTAGGAAATTATGGCTACACCTTC. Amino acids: CASRGPGLGNYGYTF.

CDR3 sequence (DNA): TGCGCCAGCAGCTTGGGAGGACAGGGGTTGTACGAGCAGTACTTC. Translated, it gives CASSLGGQGLYEQYF. V and J are TRBV5-1 and TRBJ2-5, with 9 bases that match TRBD1. With the DNA end fitting TRBJ2-7 better, the J assignment may be wrong. This CDR3 is built from 15 residues. Germline lookup yields CDR1 SGHRS and CDR2 YFSETQ.

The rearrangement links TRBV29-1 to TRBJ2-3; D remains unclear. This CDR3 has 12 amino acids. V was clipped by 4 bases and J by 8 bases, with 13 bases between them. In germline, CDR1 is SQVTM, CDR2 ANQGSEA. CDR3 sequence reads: CSVVVDSFTQYF. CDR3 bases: TGCAGCGTTGTTGTAGACTCCTTTACGCAGTATTTT.

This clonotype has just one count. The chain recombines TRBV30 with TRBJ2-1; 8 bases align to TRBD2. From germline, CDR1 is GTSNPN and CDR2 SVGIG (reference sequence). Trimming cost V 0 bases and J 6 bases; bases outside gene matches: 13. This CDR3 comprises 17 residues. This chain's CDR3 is CAWSVKRAGGAANEQFF. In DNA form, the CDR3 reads TGTGCCTGGAGTGTAAAACGTGCGGGGGGCGCAGCCAATGAGCAGTTCTTC.

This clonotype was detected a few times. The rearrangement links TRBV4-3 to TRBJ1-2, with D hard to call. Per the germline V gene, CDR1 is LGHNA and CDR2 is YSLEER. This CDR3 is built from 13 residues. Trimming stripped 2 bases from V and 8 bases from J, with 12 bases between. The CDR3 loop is CASSQTGQGGYTF. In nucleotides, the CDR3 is TGCGCCAGCAGCCAAACGGGCCAAGGAGGCTACACCTTC.

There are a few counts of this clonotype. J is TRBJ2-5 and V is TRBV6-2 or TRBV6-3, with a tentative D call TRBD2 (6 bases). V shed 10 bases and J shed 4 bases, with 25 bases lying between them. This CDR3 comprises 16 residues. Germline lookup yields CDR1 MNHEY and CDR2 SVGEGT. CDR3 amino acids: CANTDAGLKGGETQYF. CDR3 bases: TGTGCCAACACCGATGCCGGGCTAAAGGGAGGAGAGACCCAGTACTTC.